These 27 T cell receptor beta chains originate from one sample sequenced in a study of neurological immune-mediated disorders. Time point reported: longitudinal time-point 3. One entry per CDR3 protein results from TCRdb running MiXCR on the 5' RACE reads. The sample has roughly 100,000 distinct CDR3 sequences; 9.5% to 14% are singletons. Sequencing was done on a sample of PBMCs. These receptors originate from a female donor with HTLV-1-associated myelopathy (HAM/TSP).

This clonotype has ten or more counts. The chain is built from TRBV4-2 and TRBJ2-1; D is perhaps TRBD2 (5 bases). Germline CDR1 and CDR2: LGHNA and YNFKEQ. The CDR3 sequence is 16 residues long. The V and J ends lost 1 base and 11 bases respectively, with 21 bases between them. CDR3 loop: CASSQVSMLAAVQQFF. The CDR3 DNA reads TGTGCCAGCAGCCAAGTCTCGATGCTAGCTGCCGTACAGCAGTTCTTC.

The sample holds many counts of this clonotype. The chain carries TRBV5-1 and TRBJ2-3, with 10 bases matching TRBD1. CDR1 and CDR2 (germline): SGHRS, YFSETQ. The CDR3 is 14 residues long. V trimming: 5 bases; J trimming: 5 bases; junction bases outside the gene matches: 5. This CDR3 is CASRLDRGQDTQYF. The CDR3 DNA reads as TGCGCCAGCAGATTAGACAGGGGGCAAGATACGCAGTATTTT.

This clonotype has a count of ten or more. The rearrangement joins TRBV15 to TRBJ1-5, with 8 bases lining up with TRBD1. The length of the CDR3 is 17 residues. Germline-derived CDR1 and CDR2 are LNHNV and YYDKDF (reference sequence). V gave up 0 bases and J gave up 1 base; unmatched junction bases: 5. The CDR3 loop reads CATSRDVSGGSNQPQHF. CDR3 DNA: TGTGCCACCAGCAGAGATGTGTCAGGGGGCAGCAATCAGCCCCAGCATTTT. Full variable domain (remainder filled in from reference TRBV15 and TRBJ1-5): DAMVIQNPRYQVTQFGKPVTLSCSQTLNHNVMYWYQQKSSQAPKLLFHYYDKDFNNEADTPDNFQSRRPNTSFCFLDIRSPGLGDTAMYLCATSRDVSGGSNQPQHFGDGTRLSIL.

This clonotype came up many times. CDR3: CASRATGGVGYTF. As DNA, the CDR3 is TGTGCCAGCAGGGCAACGGGGGGCGTAGGTTACACCTTC. The chain carries TRBV6-6 and TRBJ1-2, with D possibly being TRBD1 (6 bases). V was trimmed by 6 bases and J by 11 bases, leaving 19 bases between them. The CDR3 extends over 13 amino acids. Looked up from germline, CDR1 is MNHNY and CDR2 is SVGAGI (reference sequence).

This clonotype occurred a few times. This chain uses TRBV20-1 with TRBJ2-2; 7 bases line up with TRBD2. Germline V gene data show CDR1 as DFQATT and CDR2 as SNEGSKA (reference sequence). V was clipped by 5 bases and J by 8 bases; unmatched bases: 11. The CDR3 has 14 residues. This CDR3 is CSAQRSGILGELFF. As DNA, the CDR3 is TGCAGTGCTCAGCGAAGCGGGATCTTAGGGGAGCTGTTTTTT.

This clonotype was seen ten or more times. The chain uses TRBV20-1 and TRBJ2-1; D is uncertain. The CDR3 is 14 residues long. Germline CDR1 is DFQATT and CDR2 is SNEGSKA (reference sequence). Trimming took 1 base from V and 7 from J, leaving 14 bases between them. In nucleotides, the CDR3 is TGCAGTGCTAGAGGGGGTCTCTTGGGTAATGAGCAGTTCTTC. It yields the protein CSARGGLLGNEQFF.

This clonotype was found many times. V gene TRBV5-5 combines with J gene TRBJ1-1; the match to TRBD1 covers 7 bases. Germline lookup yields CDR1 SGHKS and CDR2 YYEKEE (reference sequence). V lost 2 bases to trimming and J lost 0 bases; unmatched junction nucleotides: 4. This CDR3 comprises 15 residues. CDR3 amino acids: CASSFRTGMNTEAFF. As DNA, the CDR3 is TGTGCCAGCAGCTTTCGGACAGGAATGAACACTGAAGCTTTCTTT.

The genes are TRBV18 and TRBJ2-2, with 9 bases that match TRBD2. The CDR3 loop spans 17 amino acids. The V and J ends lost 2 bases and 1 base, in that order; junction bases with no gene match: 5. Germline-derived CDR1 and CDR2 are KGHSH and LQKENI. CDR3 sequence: CASSPNSGGLNTGELFF. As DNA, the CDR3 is TGTGCCAGCTCACCAAATAGCGGGGGACTGAACACCGGGGAGCTGTTTTTT.

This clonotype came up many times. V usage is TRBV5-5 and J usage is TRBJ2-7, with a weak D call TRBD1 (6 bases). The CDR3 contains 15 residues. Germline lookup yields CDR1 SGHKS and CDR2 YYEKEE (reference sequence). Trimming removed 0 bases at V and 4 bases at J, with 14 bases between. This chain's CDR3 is CASSLGQAELYEQYF. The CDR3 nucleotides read TGTGCCAGCAGCTTGGGACAGGCGGAGTTGTACGAGCAGTACTTC.

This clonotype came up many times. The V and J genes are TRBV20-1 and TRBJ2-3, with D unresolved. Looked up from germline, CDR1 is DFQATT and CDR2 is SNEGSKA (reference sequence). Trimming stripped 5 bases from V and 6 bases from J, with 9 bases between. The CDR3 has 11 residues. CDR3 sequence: CSAHQRDTQYF. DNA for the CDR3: TGCAGTGCTCATCAGAGGGATACGCAGTATTTT.

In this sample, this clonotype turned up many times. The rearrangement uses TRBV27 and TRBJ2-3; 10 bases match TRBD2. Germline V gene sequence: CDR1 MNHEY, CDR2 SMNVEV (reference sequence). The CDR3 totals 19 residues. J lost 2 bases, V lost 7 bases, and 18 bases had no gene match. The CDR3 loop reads CASKKQFSGGALNTDTQYF. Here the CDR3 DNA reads TGTGCCAGCAAGAAACAGTTCAGCGGGGGGGCCCTGAACACAGATACGCAGTATTTT.

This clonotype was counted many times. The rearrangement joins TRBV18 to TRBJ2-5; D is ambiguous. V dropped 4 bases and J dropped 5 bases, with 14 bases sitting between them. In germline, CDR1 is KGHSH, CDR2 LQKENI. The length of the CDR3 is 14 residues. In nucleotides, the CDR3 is TGTGCCAGCTCACTCTCGAGTAGTTCCGAGACCCAGTACTTC. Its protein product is CASSLSSSSETQYF.

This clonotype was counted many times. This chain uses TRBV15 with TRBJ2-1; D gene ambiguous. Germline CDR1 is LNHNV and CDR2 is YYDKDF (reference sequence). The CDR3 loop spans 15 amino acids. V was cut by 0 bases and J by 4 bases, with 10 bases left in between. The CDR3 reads CATSRDRDAYNEQFF. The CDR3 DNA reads TGTGCCACCAGCAGAGATCGAGACGCATACAATGAGCAGTTCTTC. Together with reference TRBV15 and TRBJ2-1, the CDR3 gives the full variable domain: DAMVIQNPRYQVTQFGKPVTLSCSQTLNHNVMYWYQQKSSQAPKLLFHYYDKDFNNEADTPDNFQSRRPNTSFCFLDIRSPGLGDTAMYLCATSRDRDAYNEQFFGPGTRLTVL.

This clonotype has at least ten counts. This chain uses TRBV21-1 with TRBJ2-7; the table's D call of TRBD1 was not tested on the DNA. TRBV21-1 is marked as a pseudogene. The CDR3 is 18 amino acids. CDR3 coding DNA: TGTGCCAGCAGCTACTGCTCTAACGGGACATCGAAACTCTACGAGCAGTACTTC. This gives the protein CASSYCSNGTSKLYEQYF.

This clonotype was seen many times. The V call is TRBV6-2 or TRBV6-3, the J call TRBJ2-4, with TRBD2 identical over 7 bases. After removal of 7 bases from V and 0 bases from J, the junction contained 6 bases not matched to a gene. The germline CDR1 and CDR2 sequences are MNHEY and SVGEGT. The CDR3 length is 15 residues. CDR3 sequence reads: CASTSGGLAKNIQYF. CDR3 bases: TGTGCCAGCACATCGGGGGGTCTAGCCAAAAACATTCAGTACTTC.

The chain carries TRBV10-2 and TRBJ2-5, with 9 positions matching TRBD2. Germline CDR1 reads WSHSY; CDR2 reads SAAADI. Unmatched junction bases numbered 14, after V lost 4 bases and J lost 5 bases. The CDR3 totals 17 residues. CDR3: CASSGGSGGSLGETQYF. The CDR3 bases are TGCGCCAGCAGTGGGGGCAGCGGGGGGTCCCTCGGGGAGACCCAGTACTTC.

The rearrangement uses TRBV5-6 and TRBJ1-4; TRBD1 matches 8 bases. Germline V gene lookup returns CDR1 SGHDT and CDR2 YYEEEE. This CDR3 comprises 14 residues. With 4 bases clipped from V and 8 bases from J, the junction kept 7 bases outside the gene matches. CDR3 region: CASSLPTGDEKLFF. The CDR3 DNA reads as TGTGCCAGCAGCCTTCCGACAGGGGACGAAAAACTGTTTTTT.

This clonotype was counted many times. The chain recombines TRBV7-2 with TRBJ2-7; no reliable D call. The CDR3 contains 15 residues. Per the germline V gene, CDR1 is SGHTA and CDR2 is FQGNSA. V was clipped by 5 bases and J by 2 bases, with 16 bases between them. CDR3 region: CASSPTGIGAYEQYF. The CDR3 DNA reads TGTGCCAGCAGCCCCACGGGTATAGGAGCCTACGAGCAGTACTTC.

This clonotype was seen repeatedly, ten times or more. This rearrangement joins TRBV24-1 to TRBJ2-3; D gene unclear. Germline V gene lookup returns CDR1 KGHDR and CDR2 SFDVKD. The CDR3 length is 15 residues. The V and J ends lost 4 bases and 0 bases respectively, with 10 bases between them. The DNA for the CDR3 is TGTGCCACCAGTGACCGGACGGAAAGCACAGATACGCAGTATTTT. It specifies CATSDRTESTDTQYF.

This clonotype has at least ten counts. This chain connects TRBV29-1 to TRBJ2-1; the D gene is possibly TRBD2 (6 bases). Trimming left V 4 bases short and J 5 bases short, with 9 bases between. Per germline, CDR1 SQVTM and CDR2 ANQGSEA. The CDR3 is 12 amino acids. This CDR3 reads CSVGDFNNEQFF. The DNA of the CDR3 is TGCAGCGTTGGGGACTTTAACAATGAGCAGTTCTTC.

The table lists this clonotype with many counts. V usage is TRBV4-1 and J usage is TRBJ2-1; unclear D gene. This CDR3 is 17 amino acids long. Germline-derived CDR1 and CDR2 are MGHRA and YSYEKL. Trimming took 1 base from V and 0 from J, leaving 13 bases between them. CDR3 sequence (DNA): TGCGCCAGCAGCCAAGTCTCCGGTTGGAGCTCCTACAATGAGCAGTTCTTC. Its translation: CASSQVSGWSSYNEQFF.

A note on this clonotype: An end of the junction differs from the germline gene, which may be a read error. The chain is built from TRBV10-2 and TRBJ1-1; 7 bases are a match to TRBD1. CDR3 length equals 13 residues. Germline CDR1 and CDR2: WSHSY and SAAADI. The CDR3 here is CASRGQMNTQAFF. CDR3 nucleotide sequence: TGCGCCAGCAGGGGACAGATGAACACTCAAGCTTTCTTT.

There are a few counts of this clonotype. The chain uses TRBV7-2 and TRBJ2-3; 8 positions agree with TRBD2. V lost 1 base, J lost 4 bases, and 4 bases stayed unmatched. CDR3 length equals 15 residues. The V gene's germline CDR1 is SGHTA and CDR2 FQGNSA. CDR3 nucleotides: TGTGCCAGCAGCTTAGTCGGGGGGGCCCCAGATACGCAGTATTTT. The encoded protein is CASSLVGGAPDTQYF.

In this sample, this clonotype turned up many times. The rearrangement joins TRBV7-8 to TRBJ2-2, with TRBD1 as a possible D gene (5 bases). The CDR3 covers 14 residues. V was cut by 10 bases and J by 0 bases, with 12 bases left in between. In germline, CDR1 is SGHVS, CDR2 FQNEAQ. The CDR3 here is CATQRQTNTGELFF. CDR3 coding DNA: TGTGCCACCCAAAGACAGACGAACACCGGGGAGCTGTTTTTT.

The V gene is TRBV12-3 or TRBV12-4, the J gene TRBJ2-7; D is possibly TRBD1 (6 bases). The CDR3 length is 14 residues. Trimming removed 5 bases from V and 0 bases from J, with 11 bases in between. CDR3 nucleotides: TGTGCCAGCAGTACAGGGCCAAGCTCCTACGAGCAGTACTTC. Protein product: CASSTGPSSYEQYF.

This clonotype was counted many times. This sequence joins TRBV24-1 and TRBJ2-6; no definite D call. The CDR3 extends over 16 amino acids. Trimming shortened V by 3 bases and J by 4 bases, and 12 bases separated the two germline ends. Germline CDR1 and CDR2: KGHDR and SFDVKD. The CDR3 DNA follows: TGTGCCACCAGTGATGATCCCCGGGCAGGGGCCAACGTCCTGACTTTC. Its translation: CATSDDPRAGANVLTF.

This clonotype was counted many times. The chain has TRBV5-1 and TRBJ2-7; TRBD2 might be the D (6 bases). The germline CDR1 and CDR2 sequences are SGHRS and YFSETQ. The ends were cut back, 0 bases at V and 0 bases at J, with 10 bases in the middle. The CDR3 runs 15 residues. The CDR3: CASSLGGGSSYEQYF. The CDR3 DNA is TGCGCCAGCAGCTTGGGTGGGGGGAGCTCCTACGAGCAGTACTTC.